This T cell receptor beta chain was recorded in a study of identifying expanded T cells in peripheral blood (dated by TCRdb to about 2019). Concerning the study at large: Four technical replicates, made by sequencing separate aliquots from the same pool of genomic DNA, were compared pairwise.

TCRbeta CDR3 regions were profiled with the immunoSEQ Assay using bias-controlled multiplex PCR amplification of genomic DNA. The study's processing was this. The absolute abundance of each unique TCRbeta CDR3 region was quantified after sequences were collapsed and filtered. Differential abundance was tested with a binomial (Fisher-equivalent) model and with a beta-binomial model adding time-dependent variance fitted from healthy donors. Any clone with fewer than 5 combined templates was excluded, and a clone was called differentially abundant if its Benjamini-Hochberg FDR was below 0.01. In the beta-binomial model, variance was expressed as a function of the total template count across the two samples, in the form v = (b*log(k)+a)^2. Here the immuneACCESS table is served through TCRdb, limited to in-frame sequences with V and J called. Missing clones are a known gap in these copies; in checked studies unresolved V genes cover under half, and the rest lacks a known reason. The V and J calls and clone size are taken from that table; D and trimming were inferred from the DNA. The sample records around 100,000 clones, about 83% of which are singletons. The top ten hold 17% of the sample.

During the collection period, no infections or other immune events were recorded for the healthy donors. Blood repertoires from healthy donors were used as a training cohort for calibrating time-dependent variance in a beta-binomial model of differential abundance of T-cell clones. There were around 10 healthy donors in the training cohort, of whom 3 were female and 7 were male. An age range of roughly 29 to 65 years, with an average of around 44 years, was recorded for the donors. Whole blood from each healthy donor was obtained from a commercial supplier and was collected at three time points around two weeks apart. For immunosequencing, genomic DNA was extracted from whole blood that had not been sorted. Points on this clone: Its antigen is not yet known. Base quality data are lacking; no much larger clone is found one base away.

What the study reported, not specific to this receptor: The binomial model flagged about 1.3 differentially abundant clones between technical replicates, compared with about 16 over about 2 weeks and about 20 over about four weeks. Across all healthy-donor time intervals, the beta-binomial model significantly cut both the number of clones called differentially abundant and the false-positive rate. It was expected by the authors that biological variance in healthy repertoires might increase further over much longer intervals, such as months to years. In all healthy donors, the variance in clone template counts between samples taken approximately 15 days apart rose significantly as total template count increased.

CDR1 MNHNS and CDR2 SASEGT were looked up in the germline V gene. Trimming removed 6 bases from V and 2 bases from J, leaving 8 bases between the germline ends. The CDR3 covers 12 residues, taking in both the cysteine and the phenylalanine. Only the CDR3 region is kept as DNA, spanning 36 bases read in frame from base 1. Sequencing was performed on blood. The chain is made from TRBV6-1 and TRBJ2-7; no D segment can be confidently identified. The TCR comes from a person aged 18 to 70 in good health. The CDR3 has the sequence CASREDPYEQYF. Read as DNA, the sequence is TGTGCCAGCAGAGAGGACCCCTACGAGCAGTACTTC.